What follows are 23 T cell receptor beta chains derived from one specimen sequenced in a study of T cell repertoires and HLA-DP antigens. These TCRs' antigens remain unknown. TCRdb's copy holds only in-frame clones and misses some; the assay was immunoSEQ multiplex PCR. Among approximately 100,000 clones listed, around 86% were seen once. Sequencing used CD4+ T cells from PBMCs. These receptors originate from a man aged 50-59 years in good health and CMV-seronegative.

This clone has more than one count but fewer than ten. The V and J genes are TRBV13 and TRBJ1-1; weak D call: TRBD1 (5 bases). CDR3 length equals 15 residues. The germline CDR1 and CDR2 sequences are PRHDT and FYEKMQ (reference sequence). V shed 3 bases and J shed 0 bases, with 11 bases lying between them. The CDR3 nucleotides are TGTGCCAGCAGCTTTTCGACAGAACTGAACACTGAAGCTTTCTTT. It yields the protein CASSFSTELNTEAFF.

V and J are TRBV28 and TRBJ2-7; 7 bases agree with TRBD1. Germline V lookup: CDR1 MDHEN, CDR2 SYDVKM. The CDR3 is 19 residues long. J lost 1 base, V lost 2 bases, and 17 bases had no gene match. CDR3 in DNA: TGTGCCAGCAGTTTAAACCGCGGTTTGGGACAGCAAAAATCCTACGAGCAGTACTTC. Its protein is CASSLNRGLGQQKSYEQYF.

V usage is TRBV6-6 and J usage is TRBJ2-7; TRBD1 agrees at 8 bases. The CDR3 length is 15 residues. V shed 6 bases, J shed 4 bases, and the junction held 11 bases outside the gene matches. Germline values: CDR1 MNHNY, CDR2 SVGAGI (reference sequence). The CDR3 region is CASSSPDRAAYEQYF. The CDR3 nucleotides are TGTGCCAGCAGCTCCCCGGACAGGGCTGCGTACGAGCAGTACTTC.

This clone occurred once. The J gene is TRBJ2-1, the V gene TRBV11-2; 15 nucleotides line up with TRBD2. J was trimmed by 8 bases and V by 0 bases; bases with no gene match: 11. This CDR3 is 19 amino acids long. CDR1 SGHAT and CDR2 FQNNGV come from the germline V gene. CDR3 region: CASSLDLGLAGGPSDEQFF. CDR3 DNA sequence: TGTGCCAGCAGCTTAGACCTTGGACTAGCGGGAGGGCCGAGCGATGAGCAGTTCTTC. Using reference TRBV11-2 and TRBJ2-1 for the parts outside the CDR3, the full variable domain is EAGVAQSPRYKIIEKRQSVAFWCNPISGHATLYWYQQILGQGPKLLIQFQNNGVVDDSQLPKDRFSAERLKGVDSTLKIQPAKLEDSAVYLCASSLDLGLAGGPSDEQFFGPGTRLTVL.

This clone was counted between two and nine times. The chain has TRBV30 and TRBJ1-1, with D unresolved. This CDR3 is 12 amino acids long. Germline assignment: CDR1 GTSNPN and CDR2 SVGIG (reference sequence). The V end was cut by 8 bases, the J end by 2 bases, with 12 bases between. The CDR3 here is CAQAPGNTEAFF. The CDR3 DNA sequence: TGTGCCCAAGCCCCAGGAAACACTGAAGCTTTCTTT.

The V gene is TRBV7-9, the J gene TRBJ2-3; 9 nucleotides line up with TRBD2. Germline CDR1 and CDR2: SEHNR and FQNEAQ (reference sequence). V lost 3 bases and J lost 3; bases outside the gene matches: 4. There are 15 residues in the CDR3. The CDR3: CASSFAGGLTDTQYF. The CDR3 bases are TGTGCCAGCAGCTTCGCGGGAGGGTTGACAGATACGCAGTATTTT.

The V and J genes are TRBV5-1 and TRBJ1-1, with TRBD1 matching over 8 bases. The CDR3 covers 16 residues. The V segment lost 5 bases and the J segment 0 bases; nucleotides outside the gene matches: 9. Per germline, CDR1 SGHRS and CDR2 YFSETQ. The CDR3 DNA reads TGCGCCAGCAGAGCAGGGGGCAGTACTATGAACACTGAAGCTTTCTTT. It codes for CASRAGGSTMNTEAFF.

This chain links TRBV7-9 with TRBJ1-1; 9 positions match TRBD1. The CDR3 is 15 residues long. Per the germline V gene, CDR1 is SEHNR and CDR2 is FQNEAQ (reference sequence). Trimming took 6 bases from V and 6 from J; bases not matched to a gene: 11. DNA for the CDR3: TGTGCCAGCAGTATAGGGGACAGGGAGACCGCTGAAGCTTTCTTT. Residues: CASSIGDRETAEAFF.

The chain uses TRBV5-6 and TRBJ2-1; perhaps TRBD1 as D (5 bases). The CDR3 is made up of 16 amino acids. Germline-derived CDR1 and CDR2 are SGHDT and YYEEEE. The ends were cut back, 2 bases at V and 5 bases at J, with 17 bases in the middle. The CDR3 DNA reads as TGTGCCAGCAGCTTAATGGGTCAGGGCCTTCACAATGAGCAGTTCTTC. Its translation is CASSLMGQGLHNEQFF.

This chain uses TRBV5-1 with TRBJ2-1, with 8 bases aligning to TRBD2. Germline trimming cut 0 bases from V and 7 bases from J; bases unmatched to any gene: 6. Germline V gene data show CDR1 as SGHRS and CDR2 as YFSETQ. CDR3 length: 15 amino acids. The CDR3 is CASSLVAAGVNEQFF. The CDR3 DNA reads as TGCGCCAGCAGCTTGGTAGCAGCGGGGGTTAATGAGCAGTTCTTC. The variable domain in full, completed from reference TRBV5-1 and TRBJ2-1, reads KAGVTQTPRYLIKTRGQQVTLSCSPISGHRSVSWYQQTPGQGLQFLFEYFSETQRNKGNFPGRFSGRQFSNSRSEMNVSTLELGDSALYLCASSLVAAGVNEQFFGPGTRLTVL.

J is TRBJ2-1 and V is TRBV19; D gene ambiguous. The germline gives CDR1 LNHDA, CDR2 SQIVND (reference sequence). Deletions cut 5 bases from V and 2 bases from J, with 16 bases between. This CDR3 spans 16 amino acids. This CDR3 reads CASSRRHPSPYNEQFF. Written as DNA, the CDR3 is TGTGCCAGTAGTCGTCGTCACCCGAGCCCCTACAATGAGCAGTTCTTC.

The rearrangement links TRBV19 to TRBJ2-2; TRBD1 matches at 7 bases. This CDR3 has 14 residues. The ends lost 6 bases at V and 7 bases at J; junction bases unmatched: 8. CDR1 is LNHDA and CDR2 is SQIVND in the germline V gene (reference sequence). In DNA, the CDR3 is TGTGCCAGTAGGGGAAGAGGGGGCTACGGGGAGCTGTTTTTT. As protein: CASRGRGGYGELFF.

This rearrangement joins TRBV28 to TRBJ2-7; a weak D match, TRBD2 (6 bases). Trimming stripped 4 bases from V and 5 bases from J, with 15 bases between. The CDR3 runs to 14 residues. Germline V gene lookup returns CDR1 MDHEN and CDR2 SYDVKM. CDR3 nucleotide sequence: TGTGCCAGCAGTTCCACTTGGGGGAGGAACGAGCAGTACTTC. Translation: CASSSTWGRNEQYF. The variable domain in full, completed from reference TRBV28 and TRBJ2-7, reads DVKVTQSSRYLVKRTGEKVFLECVQDMDHENMFWYRQDPGLGLRLIYFSYDVKMKEKGDIPEGYSVSREKKERFSLILESASTNQTSMYLCASSSTWGRNEQYFGPGTRLTVT.

The chain links TRBV29-1 to TRBJ2-3; 9 nucleotides align to TRBD2. J was trimmed by 1 base and V by 6 bases; bases with no gene match: 5. Per germline, CDR1 SQVTM and CDR2 ANQGSEA. This CDR3 has 14 residues. CDR3 protein: CSVARTSGTDTQYF. CDR3 sequence (DNA): TGCAGCGTCGCCCGGACTAGCGGCACAGATACGCAGTATTTT.

A few counts support this clone. The chain is built from TRBV15 and TRBJ2-7, with 8 bases aligning to TRBD2. V gave up 0 bases and J gave up 2 bases; unmatched junction bases: 3. The CDR3 is made up of 15 amino acids. The germline gives CDR1 LNHNV, CDR2 YYDKDF (reference sequence). CDR3 coding DNA: TGTGCCACCAGCAGAGATATAGCGGGGCCCTACGAGCAGTACTTC. It codes for CATSRDIAGPYEQYF. Complete variable domain (other parts from reference TRBV15 and TRBJ2-7): DAMVIQNPRYQVTQFGKPVTLSCSQTLNHNVMYWYQQKSSQAPKLLFHYYDKDFNNEADTPDNFQSRRPNTSFCFLDIRSPGLGDTAMYLCATSRDIAGPYEQYFGPGTRLTVT.

This chain links TRBV10-1 with TRBJ2-3, with D hard to call. Trimming removed 3 bases at V and 6 bases at J, with 10 bases between. CDR1 and CDR2 (germline): WNHNN, SYGVQD (reference sequence). CDR3 length equals 13 residues. The CDR3 reads CASSDVVGDTQYF. In nucleotides, the CDR3 is TGCGCCAGCAGTGATGTTGTGGGCGATACGCAGTATTTT.

This chain connects TRBV11-2 to TRBJ2-5; 7 nucleotides match TRBD2. Per the germline V gene, CDR1 is SGHAT and CDR2 is FQNNGV. V trimming: 4 bases; J trimming: 5 bases; junction bases outside the gene matches: 7. The CDR3 runs to 14 residues. CDR3 in amino acids: CASSSQRDWETQYF. Here the CDR3 DNA reads TGTGCCAGCAGCTCCCAGCGGGATTGGGAGACCCAGTACTTC.

The CDR3 nucleotides read TGTGCCAGCAGCCCCGGCAGGGCTAGCGGGAGGCAGACCCAGTACTTC. This gives the protein CASSPGRASGRQTQYF. The chain has TRBV5-4 and TRBJ2-5; 11 bases map to TRBD2. The CDR3 spans 16 residues. The V gene's germline CDR1 is SGHNT and CDR2 YYREEE (reference sequence). The junction had 11 bases not matched to a gene; V was cut back by 4 bases and J by 6 bases.

The chain combines TRBV28 with TRBJ1-1; no reliable D call. V shed 6 bases and J shed 0 bases, with 8 bases lying between them. CDR3 size: 13 residues. Germline CDR1 and CDR2: MDHEN and SYDVKM. In DNA form, the CDR3 reads TGTGCCAGCAGCCCCCGAATGAACACTGAAGCTTTCTTT. The encoded protein is CASSPRMNTEAFF.

The chain recombines TRBV18 with TRBJ1-6; TRBD1 aligns across 9 bases. V lost 3 bases to trimming and J lost 10 bases; unmatched junction nucleotides: 7. The CDR3 has 15 residues. CDR1 and CDR2 from the germline V gene are KGHSH and LQKENI. The CDR3: CASSPRTGAESPLHF. The CDR3 nucleotides are TGTGCCAGCTCACCCCGGACAGGGGCCGAATCACCCCTCCACTTT.

CDR3: CASSLVRGGRNEQFF. DNA for the CDR3: TGTGCCAGCAGCTTGGTACGGGGGGGAAGAAATGAGCAGTTCTTC. The chain recombines TRBV5-5 with TRBJ2-1; 8 nucleotides line up with TRBD2. With V trimmed by 0 bases and J by 7 bases, 6 bases remained unmatched. CDR1 is SGHKS, CDR2 YYEKEE, per germline (reference sequence). This CDR3 comprises 15 residues.

The rearrangement links TRBV7-9 to TRBJ2-3; 9 nucleotides agree with TRBD2. With V trimmed by 2 bases and J by 4 bases, 4 bases remained unmatched. Germline CDR1 is SEHNR and CDR2 is FQNEAQ (reference sequence). This CDR3 contains 15 residues. For the CDR3, the DNA is TGTGCCAGCAGCTTACGCGGGGGGGCCTCAGATACGCAGTATTTT. This codes for CASSLRGGASDTQYF.

The V gene is TRBV14, the J gene TRBJ2-1; unclear D gene. The CDR3 is 13 amino acids. Germline lookup yields CDR1 SGHDN and CDR2 FVKESK. Trimming pared 4 bases from V and 5 bases from J, leaving 9 bases between. CDR3 region: CASSPQINNEQFF. The CDR3, as DNA: TGTGCCAGCAGCCCCCAGATCAACAATGAGCAGTTCTTC.